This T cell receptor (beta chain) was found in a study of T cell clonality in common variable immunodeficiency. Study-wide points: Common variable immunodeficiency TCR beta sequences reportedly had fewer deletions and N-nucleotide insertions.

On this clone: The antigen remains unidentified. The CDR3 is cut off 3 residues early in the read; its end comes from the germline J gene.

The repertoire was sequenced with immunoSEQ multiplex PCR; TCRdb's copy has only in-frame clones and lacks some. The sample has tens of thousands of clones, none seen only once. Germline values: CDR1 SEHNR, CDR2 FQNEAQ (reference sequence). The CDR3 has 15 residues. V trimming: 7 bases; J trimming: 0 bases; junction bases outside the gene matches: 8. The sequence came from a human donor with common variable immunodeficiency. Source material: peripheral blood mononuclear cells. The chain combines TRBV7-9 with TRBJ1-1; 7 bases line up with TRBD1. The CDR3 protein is CASIPRGQLNTEAFF. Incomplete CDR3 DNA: TGTGCCAGCATCCCAAGGGGACAGCTGAACACTGAA.